This is a list of T cell receptor beta chains from one sample in a study of response to subunit inactivated influenza vaccine. TCRdb reprocessed the RT-PCR reads with MiXCR, giving one entry per CDR3 protein. Of around 200,000 distinct CDR3 sequences in the sample, approximately 15% were seen once. The sample here was CD8+ T cells sorted from PBMCs, taken 4 to 6 days after vaccination. The receptors derive from a man aged 50 to 59 who received an inactivated influenza vaccine. CDR3s include the opening cysteine and the closing phenylalanine or tryptophan. D genes are given only for firm matches. Where a row states a size, it is once, few, many or the class of an expanded clone; other rows omit it.

>TRBJ2-1|.|.|TRBV14
TGTGCCAGCAGCCAAGATAGAAACCGGGGTATCCATGAGCAGTTCTTC
CASSQDRNRGIHEQFF
>TRBJ1-2|many|TRBD1|TRBV28
TGTGCCAGCAAACTACGGGCACAGGGGTACTATGGCTACACCTTC
CASKLRAQGYYGYTF
>TRBJ2-7|few|TRBD1|TRBV5-5
TGTGCCAGCAGCTTGGTCGCAGGGGGCAGTTCCTACGAGCAGTACTTC
CASSLVAGGSSYEQYF
>TRBJ2-4|few|.|TRBV12-3/TRBV12-4
TGTGCCAGCAGTCACAGAGAAAACATTCAGTACTTC
CASSHRENIQYF
>TRBJ1-2|.|.|TRBV29-1
TGCAGCGTTGAAGACCCCCTGGGGGATGGCTACACCTTC
CSVEDPLGDGYTF
>TRBJ2-1|many|TRBD2|TRBV12-3/TRBV12-4
TGTGCCAGCAGTCGAGGGACTAGCGGGGGCCCCTACAATGAGCAGTTCTTC
CASSRGTSGGPYNEQFF
>TRBJ2-1|.|.|TRBV12-5
TGTGCTAGTGGTTCCCCTTCAGGGGCCTCCCATACGAATGAGCAGTTCTTC
CASGSPSGASHTNEQFF
>TRBJ2-1|.|.|TRBV11-1
TGTGCCAGCAGCCAGGACTCTCAAGGGGGTAGGGATGAGCAGTTCTTC
CASSQDSQGGRDEQFF
>TRBJ2-3|.|TRBD2|TRBV9
TGTGCCAGCAGCGGAGGGGCGGGAGTTGATCGGACCACAGATACGCAGTATTTT
CASSGGAGVDRTTDTQYF
>TRBJ2-7|.|.|TRBV29-1
TGCAGCGTTGTTCGAGGGGGGAGCTCCTACGAGCAGTACTTC
CSVVRGGSSYEQYF
>TRBJ2-1|.|.|TRBV3-1
TGTGCCAGCAGCCCAGGGGGGCGTGCAACCTACAATGAGCAGTTCTTC
CASSPGGRATYNEQFF
>TRBJ2-3|.|TRBD2|TRBV7-8
TGTGCCAGCAGCTACGGGACTAGCGGGTCTACTAGCACAGATACGCAGTATTTT
CASSYGTSGSTSTDTQYF
>TRBJ2-5|few|.|TRBV6-5
TGTGCCAGCAGGGCGGACCAAGAGACCCAGTACTTC
CASRADQETQYF
>TRBJ2-1|few|.|TRBV11-2
TGTGCCAGCAGCATATACAATGAGCAGTTCTTC
CASSIYNEQFF
>TRBJ2-3|few|TRBD1|TRBV4-3
TGCGCCAGCAGCCAAGGGGGTACAGGGGGCCTCACAGATACGCAGTATTTT
CASSQGGTGGLTDTQYF
>TRBJ2-7|few|.|TRBV12-3/TRBV12-4
TGTGCCAGCAGTCTCCCGACAGACTACGAGCAGTACTTC
CASSLPTDYEQYF
>TRBJ2-5|.|TRBD2|TRBV5-5
TGTGCCAGCAGCTTTCTGGGGGGGGTTGAAGAGACCCAGTACTTC
CASSFLGGVEETQYF
>TRBJ1-5|few|TRBD1|TRBV9
TGTGCCAGCAGCGTAGGGACAGGGTTTAATCAGCCCCAGCATTTT
CASSVGTGFNQPQHF
>TRBJ1-1|many|.|TRBV5-1
TGCGCCAGCAGCTACGACGGGACGTGGAACACTGAAGCTTTCTTT
CASSYDGTWNTEAFF
>TRBJ2-1|.|.|TRBV12-3/TRBV12-4
TGTGCCAGCAGTTACGGAGTAGGGCTCCCCTACAATGAGCAGTTCTTC
CASSYGVGLPYNEQFF
>TRBJ2-3|few|.|TRBV6-2/TRBV6-3
TGTGCCAGCAGTTACTCGGGACTCGCGGGTACCACAGATACGCAGTATTTT
CASSYSGLAGTTDTQYF
>TRBJ2-2|.|TRBD2|TRBV10-2
TGCGCCAGCCGGGGGAGCGGGGGGAGTACCGGGGAGCTGTTTTTT
CASRGSGGSTGELFF
>TRBJ2-7|few|TRBD2|TRBV4-3
TGCGCCAGCAGCCAAGATACCTGGGGTAGCGGGGCCTCCTACGAGCAGTACTTC
CASSQDTWGSGASYEQYF
>TRBJ2-7|.|.|TRBV21-1
TGTGCCAGCAGCAAAGCGCTTGGCAGGGCCGAGCAGTACTTC
CASSKALGRAEQYF
>TRBJ1-2|few|TRBD1|TRBV4-3
TGCGCCAGCAGCCAGACGACAGGGCGGGCTGGCTACACCTTC
CASSQTTGRAGYTF
>TRBJ2-5|many|TRBD1|TRBV15
TGTGCCACCAGCAACGGACAGGGAATCCAAGAGACCCAGTACTTC
CATSNGQGIQETQYF
>TRBJ2-2|.|TRBD1|TRBV20-1
TGCAGTGCGCGACAGGGCCCCGGGGAGCTGTTTTTT
CSARQGPGELFF
>TRBJ2-7|few|.|TRBV28
TGTGCCAGCAGTTTATCAAGGGACGCGATTGACTTTGGACGCACCTACGAGCAGTACTTC
CASSLSRDAIDFGRTYEQYF
>TRBJ2-7|.|.|TRBV28
TGTGCCAGCAGTTTATATATGGACAAACCCTACGAGCAGTACTTC
CASSLYMDKPYEQYF
>TRBJ2-7|few|TRBD1|TRBV6-1
TGTGCCAGCAGTGTCTCCGGGACAGGTCGCGAGCAGTACTTC
CASSVSGTGREQYF
>TRBJ2-7|few|.|TRBV4-1
TGCGCCAGCAGCCAGGTTGGGGGGCCTCCCTACGAGCAGTACTTC
CASSQVGGPPYEQYF
>TRBJ2-7|many|.|TRBV7-2
TGTGCCAGCAGCTTGGGGACTCGCTACGAGCAGTACTTC
CASSLGTRYEQYF
>TRBJ2-5|.|TRBD1|TRBV5-6
TGTGCCAGCAGCCCCGGGACAGGGTATGGCGAGACCCAGTACTTC
CASSPGTGYGETQYF
>TRBJ1-1|few|.|TRBV14
TGTGCCAGCAGCCAAGGTGTTAAGAACACTGAAGCTTTCTTT
CASSQGVKNTEAFF
>TRBJ2-2|many|.|TRBV28
TGTGCCAGCAGTTCTCCCACCGAGTGGGCGGGCACCGGGGAGCTGTTTTTT
CASSSPTEWAGTGELFF
>TRBJ2-4|.|TRBD2|TRBV5-1
TGCGCCAGCAGCCAGAGACTAGCTGCCAAAAACATTCAGTACTTC
CASSQRLAAKNIQYF
>TRBJ2-1|few|.|TRBV29-1
TGCAGCATGTGGAGCTCCTACAATGAGCAGTTCTTC
CSMWSSYNEQFF
>TRBJ2-3|.|.|TRBV11-2
TGTGCCAGCAGCTTAGTTTGGGGATCGGATACGCAGTATTTT
CASSLVWGSDTQYF
>TRBJ2-3|few|TRBD2|TRBV4-3
TGCGCCAGCAGCCAAGATCCTAGCGGGACTAGCACAGATACGCAGTATTTT
CASSQDPSGTSTDTQYF
>TRBJ2-5|.|.|TRBV5-1
TGCGCCAAGCTGCTGGCCCCGACAATTCAAGAGACCCAGTACTTC
CAKLLAPTIQETQYF
>TRBJ2-3|many|.|TRBV4-2
TGTGCCAGCAGCCAAGATTGGGGCCTGGCAAGCACAGATACGCAGTATTTT
CASSQDWGLASTDTQYF
>TRBJ2-1|.|TRBD1|TRBV11-1
TGTGCCAGCAGCTTACCCCGACAGGGGGTGGGCTCCTACAATGAGCAGTTCTTC
CASSLPRQGVGSYNEQFF
>TRBJ1-1|.|.|TRBV28
TGTGCCAGCAGTTTGTTCGTAGTCCGTGGCACTGAAGCTTTCTTT
CASSLFVVRGTEAFF
>TRBJ2-2|.|.|TRBV24-1
TGTGCCACCAGTGTTCCGAACACCGGGGAGCTGTTTTTT
CATSVPNTGELFF